This T cell receptor beta chain comes out of a study of molecular identifiers for immune sequencing clone quantification. V gave up 8 bases and J gave up 8 bases, with 19 bases separating them. Germline values: CDR1 MNHEY, CDR2 SVGEGT. The CDR3 is 14 amino acids. Bulk TCR libraries were made with methods that had been previously described and with listed TCR primers. TCRdb processed the PCR reads anew with MiXCR; each CDR3 protein has one entry. The sample has some 680,000 distinct CDR3 sequences, roughly 25% seen once. General study findings and limits: Identical TCR molecules that share a barcode could lead to an underestimation of highly expanded clone sizes.

This clonotype was detected many times. What it binds is unknown. This chain joins TRBV6-2 or TRBV6-3 and TRBJ2-4; TRBD1 or TRBD2 may be the D gene (5 bases each). This clonotype originated in a human donor in good health. Some libraries in this study had Jurkat cell RNA spiked in. The sample taken for sequencing was naive CD8+ T cells from blood, with Jurkat cell RNA spiked in. Documented subset: FACS-sorted CD8+CD4-CCR7+CD45RA+ naive T cells. Here the CDR3 reads CASAGTYNPDIQYF. The CDR3 nucleotides read TGTGCCAGCGCCGGGACCTATAACCCAGACATTCAGTACTTC.